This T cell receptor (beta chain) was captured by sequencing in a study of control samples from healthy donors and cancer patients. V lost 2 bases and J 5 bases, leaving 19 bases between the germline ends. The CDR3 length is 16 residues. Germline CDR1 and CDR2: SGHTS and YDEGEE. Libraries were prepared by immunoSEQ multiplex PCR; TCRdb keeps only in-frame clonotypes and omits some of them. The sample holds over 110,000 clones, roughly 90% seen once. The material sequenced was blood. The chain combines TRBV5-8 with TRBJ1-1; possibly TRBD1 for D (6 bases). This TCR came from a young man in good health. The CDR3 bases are TGTGCCAGCAGCTTATACAACAGGGCCGGCGGGACTGAAGCTTTCTTT. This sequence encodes CASSLYNRAGGTEAFF.